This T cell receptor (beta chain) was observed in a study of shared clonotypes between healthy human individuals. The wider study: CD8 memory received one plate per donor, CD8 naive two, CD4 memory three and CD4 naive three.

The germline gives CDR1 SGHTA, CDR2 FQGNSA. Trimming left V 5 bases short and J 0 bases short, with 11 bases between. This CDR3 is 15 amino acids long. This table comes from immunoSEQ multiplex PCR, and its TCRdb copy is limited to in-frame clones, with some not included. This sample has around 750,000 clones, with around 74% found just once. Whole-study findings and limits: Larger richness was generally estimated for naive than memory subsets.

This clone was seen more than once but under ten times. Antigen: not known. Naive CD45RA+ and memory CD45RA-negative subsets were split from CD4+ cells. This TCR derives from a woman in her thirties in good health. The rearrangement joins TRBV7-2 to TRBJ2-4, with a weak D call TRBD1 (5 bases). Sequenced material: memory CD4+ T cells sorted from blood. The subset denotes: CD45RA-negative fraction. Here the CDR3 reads CASSTTVLAKNIQYF. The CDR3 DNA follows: TGTGCCAGCAGCACGACAGTTCTAGCCAAAAACATTCAGTACTTC.